Each of the 25 T cell receptor beta chains below was sequenced from the same sample in a study of glioma-infiltrating T cells. The iRepertoire nested amplicon-rescue multiplex PCR amplified TCR alpha and beta CDR3s from RNA. TCRdb re-called the multiplex PCR reads with MiXCR, one entry per CDR3 protein. The sample carries more than 300,000 distinct CDR3 sequences, about two fifths recorded once. Sequenced material: glioma tissue, nonneoplastic brain tissue, or PBMCs (not recorded which). These receptors came from a human donor with low-grade glioma or glioblastoma, undergoing nonglioma brain surgery, or in good health (not recorded which).

Of note for this clonotype: The junction shows a germline mismatch at one end, possibly a read error. The chain joins TRBV20-1 to TRBJ2-6; either TRBD1 or TRBD2 may fit D (5 bases each). Per the germline V gene, CDR1 is DFQATT and CDR2 is SNEGSKA (reference sequence). The CDR3 extends over 15 amino acids. Written as DNA, the CDR3 is TGCAGCGCCCCCCTCCCCGATGCCGGGGCCAACGTCCTGAATTTC. Translation: CSAPLPDAGANVLNF.

With regard to this clonotype: With a much larger clone just one base away, this may be a read error. The CDR3 does not close with the conserved phenylalanine or tryptophan, likely indicating a read error. V is TRBV6-5 and J is TRBJ1-2, with a tentative D call TRBD1 (5 bases). Trimming shortened V by 2 bases and J by 8 bases, and 12 bases separated the two germline ends. The germline V gene has CDR1 MNHEY and CDR2 SVGAGI. CDR3 length equals 13 residues. CDR3 amino acids: CASSYAGNDGYTS. In DNA, the CDR3 is TGTGCCAGCAGTTACGCAGGGAATGACGGCTACACCTCC.

This clonotype came up a few times. The gene calls are TRBV28 and TRBJ1-1; D is undetermined. Trimming left V 2 bases short and J 6 bases short, with 16 bases between. This CDR3 comprises 15 residues. Looked up from germline, CDR1 is MDHEN and CDR2 is SYDVKM. The DNA of the CDR3 is TGTGCCAGCAGTTTAGGGATAGGAGGATACGCTGAAGCTTTCTTT. It is translated as CASSLGIGGYAEAFF.

This chain joins TRBV6-1 and TRBJ2-7; D is perhaps TRBD1 (6 bases). Germline V gene data show CDR1 as MNHNS and CDR2 as SASEGT. Trimming removed 6 bases at V and 4 bases at J, with 13 bases between. The CDR3 has 13 amino acids. Here the CDR3 reads CASSRSGVYEQYF. The CDR3 nucleotides are TGTGCCAGCAGCCGATCAGGGGTGTACGAGCAGTACTTC.

This sequence joins TRBV5-1 and TRBJ2-1; possible D gene TRBD2, 5 bases. Germline CDR1 reads SGHRS; CDR2 reads YFSETQ. This CDR3 has 15 amino acids. The DNA for the CDR3 is TGCGTTAGCAGCCCCCGTGAGGGCTCCTACAATGAGCAGTTCTTC. Protein sequence: CVSSPREGSYNEQFF. Full variable domain (outside the CDR3, taken from reference TRBV5-1 and TRBJ2-1): KAGVTQTPRYLIKTRGQQVTLSCSPISGHRSVSWYQQTPGQGLQFLFEYFSETQRNKGNFPGRFSGRQFSNSRSEMNVSTLELGDSALYLCVSSPREGSYNEQFFGPGTRLTVL.

Comment on this clonotype: At one end, the junction sequence differs from germline, possibly due to a read error. The V call is TRBV27, the J call TRBJ1-5; a possible D gene is TRBD1 (6 bases). This CDR3 comprises 16 residues. Germline-derived CDR1 and CDR2 are MNHEY and SMNVEV (reference sequence). CDR3 residues: CASRPRTVISSQPQHF. The DNA of the CDR3 is TGTGCCAGCAGACCCCGGACAGTGATAAGCAGTCAGCCCCAGCATTTT.

The chain is built from TRBV4-1 and TRBJ1-5; D gene ambiguous. The CDR3 sequence is 16 residues long. Germline loops: CDR1 MGHRA, CDR2 YSYEKL. The V end lost 1 base, the J end lost 2 bases, and 12 bases lay between the germline ends. The CDR3 sequence: CASSQAQLLGNQPQHF. In DNA, the CDR3 is TGCGCCAGCAGCCAAGCCCAGCTGTTGGGCAATCAGCCCCAGCATTTT.

This clonotype was counted at least ten times. The J gene is TRBJ2-5, the V gene TRBV28; D perhaps matches TRBD2 (6 bases). CDR1 is MDHEN, CDR2 SYDVKM, per germline. The CDR3 has 12 residues. The V end lost 11 bases, the J end lost 3 bases, and 13 bases lay between the germline ends. The CDR3 nucleotides are TGTGCCGTCGGGACTCCAAAAGAGACCCAGTACTTC. Its protein product is CAVGTPKETQYF.

The genes are TRBV7-9 and TRBJ1-5; the D is unclear. The V gene lost 5 bases and the J gene lost 0 bases, with 8 bases spanning the gap. The germline gives CDR1 SEHNR, CDR2 FQNEAQ (reference sequence). The CDR3 spans 14 residues. The DNA of the CDR3 is TGTGCCAGCAGCCCCAGTTTTAGCAATCAGCCCCAGCATTTT. Protein: CASSPSFSNQPQHF.

A remark on this clonotype: A single base separates this from a much larger clone, so it may be a read error. The rearrangement uses TRBV6-5 and TRBJ1-1; no clear D gene. The CDR3 has 13 amino acids. Germline V gives CDR1 MNHEY, CDR2 SVGAGI. The DNA of the CDR3 is TGTGCCAGCAGTTACGTGGCGAACACTGAAGCTTTATTT. This translates into CASSYVANTEALF.

The chain is built from TRBV19 and TRBJ1-6; D gene uncertain. The CDR3 spans 14 residues. Germline CDR1 is LNHDA and CDR2 is SQIVND (reference sequence). With 3 bases removed from V and 9 bases from J, the gap between germline ends came to 12 bases. The CDR3 nucleotides are TGTGCCAGTAGTATTCGGCAGCATCTTTCACCCCTCCACTTT. Residues: CASSIRQHLSPLHF. The whole variable domain, remainder taken from reference TRBV19 and TRBJ1-6, is DGGITQSPKYLFRKEGQNVTLSCEQNLNHDAMYWYRQDPGQGLRLIYYSQIVNDFQKGDIAEGYSVSREKKESFPLTVTSAQKNPTAFYLCASSIRQHLSPLHFGNGTRLTVT.

The chain uses TRBV11-1 and TRBJ2-2; 7 nucleotides match TRBD1. Germline V gives CDR1 SGHAT, CDR2 FQDESV (reference sequence). The CDR3 spans 16 residues. V lost 5 bases to trimming and J lost 6 bases; unmatched junction nucleotides: 12. The CDR3, as DNA: TGTGCCAGCAGCCCCCGACAGGGTTGGTCCGCCGGGGAGCTGTTTTTT. The encoded protein is CASSPRQGWSAGELFF.

This clonotype is labeled medium-sized. J is TRBJ2-3 and V is TRBV20-1, with 7 bases identical to TRBD2. CDR1 and CDR2 from the germline V gene are DFQATT and SNEGSKA (reference sequence). This CDR3 has 17 residues. V was clipped by 0 bases and J by 6 bases; unmatched bases: 15. CDR3 sequence reads: CSARDGLAVLKDDTQYF. CDR3 nucleotide sequence: TGCAGTGCTAGAGACGGCCTAGCGGTCCTCAAGGACGATACGCAGTATTTT.

This clonotype was detected only a few times. The J gene is TRBJ2-1, the V gene TRBV6-2 or TRBV6-3; 11 bases are a match to TRBD2. Germline CDR1 MNHEY, CDR2 SVGEGT. V lost 6 bases, J lost 8 bases, and 9 bases stayed unmatched. This CDR3 is built from 15 residues. Here the CDR3 DNA reads TGTGCCAGCAGCCGTAGCGGGAGGGCCGGGCATGAGCAGTTCTTC. This gives the protein CASSRSGRAGHEQFF.

The rearrangement links TRBV7-8 to TRBJ2-7, with 7 positions matching TRBD1. The CDR3 spans 14 residues. Looked up from germline, CDR1 is SGHVS and CDR2 is FQNEAQ. V lost 6 bases, J lost 3 bases, and 8 bases stayed unmatched. As DNA, the CDR3 is TGTGCCAGCAGTACGACAGGGAAGCACTACGAGCAGTACTTC. This sequence encodes CASSTTGKHYEQYF.

V and J are TRBV29-1 and TRBJ2-3, with D perhaps matching TRBD2 (7 bases). Germline CDR1 reads SQVTM; CDR2 reads ANQGSEA. CDR3 size: 15 residues. The V end lost 2 bases, the J end lost 1 base, and 13 bases lay between the germline ends. Written as DNA, the CDR3 is TGCAGCGTTGAAAAACAGGGAGGGGGCACAGATACGCAGTATTTT. This gives the protein CSVEKQGGGTDTQYF.

About this clonotype: Since a much larger clone is just one base distant, this may be a read error. The rearrangement links TRBV6-2 or TRBV6-3 to TRBJ2-1, with TRBD1 matching 9 bases. Per the germline V gene, CDR1 is MNHEY and CDR2 is SVGEGT. This CDR3 contains 16 residues. CDR3 sequence: CAGSYSGTGPYNEQFF. The CDR3 DNA follows: TGTGCCGGCAGTTACTCCGGGACAGGGCCTTACAATGAGCAGTTCTTC.

The gene calls are TRBV28 and TRBJ2-5, with D tentatively TRBD1 or TRBD2 (5 bases each). Trimming left V 6 bases short and J 0 bases short, with 11 bases between. Germline loops: CDR1 MDHEN, CDR2 SYDVKM. The CDR3 has 14 residues. Here the CDR3 DNA reads TGTGCCAGCAGCTTGGGACCAAACCAAGAGACCCAGTACTTC. It specifies CASSLGPNQETQYF. Drawing the rest from reference TRBV28 and TRBJ2-5, the complete variable domain is DVKVTQSSRYLVKRTGEKVFLECVQDMDHENMFWYRQDPGLGLRLIYFSYDVKMKEKGDIPEGYSVSREKKERFSLILESASTNQTSMYLCASSLGPNQETQYFGPGTRLLVL.

This clonotype was counted a few times. The chain links TRBV12-3 or TRBV12-4 to TRBJ1-1; 8 nucleotides agree with TRBD1. The CDR3 loop spans 14 amino acids. J was trimmed by 4 bases and V by 4 bases; bases with no gene match: 5. The CDR3 DNA reads as TGTGCCAGCAGTTCCAGGGGGCGGGCCACTGAAGCTTTCTTT. This translates into CASSSRGRATEAFF.

Only a few counts were recorded for this clonotype. This chain joins TRBV4-3 and TRBJ2-1; D is perhaps TRBD2 (6 bases). CDR3 length equals 16 residues. Germline V CDR1 and CDR2: LGHNA, YSLEER. Trimming took 5 bases from V and 6 from J, leaving 20 bases between them. As DNA, the CDR3 is TGCGCCAGCAGCGCTCGGCGACTAGGCGTCCCCAATGAGCAGTTCTTC. Translated: CASSARRLGVPNEQFF.

Note on this clonotype: One base away lies a much larger clone, so this may be a sequencing read error. The rearrangement uses TRBV15 and TRBJ2-3; D call uncertain. V lost 0 bases to trimming and J lost 4 bases, with 11 bases between them. In germline, CDR1 is LNHNV, CDR2 YYDKDF (reference sequence). This CDR3 region has 15 residues. The chain's CDR3 is CATSRDLGSSDTQYF. In nucleotides, the CDR3 is TGTGCCACCAGCAGAGATCTGGGTAGCTCAGATACGCAGTATTTT.

The rearrangement links TRBV4-1 to TRBJ1-1, with TRBD1 matching 10 bases. J was trimmed by 11 bases and V by 3 bases; bases with no gene match: 12. This CDR3 is 15 amino acids long. Germline V lookup: CDR1 MGHRA, CDR2 YSYEKL. CDR3 sequence (DNA): TGCGCCAGCAGCCACGAACACTCACCGGGACAGGGGGCTTTCTTT. Its protein product is CASSHEHSPGQGAFF.

About this clonotype itself: This clone may be a read error of a much larger clone one base away. This CDR3 is CATEGRGEMFF. CDR3 sequence (DNA): TGTGCCACCGAGGGTCGCGGGGAGATGTTTTTT. The rearrangement links TRBV27 to TRBJ2-2; perhaps TRBD2 as D (6 bases). Germline loops: CDR1 MNHEY, CDR2 SMNVEV (reference sequence). The CDR3 runs to 11 residues.

A word on this clonotype: Since a much larger clone is just one base distant, this may be a read error. The V and J genes are TRBV6-2 or TRBV6-3 and TRBJ1-5; TRBD1 might be the D (5 bases). The CDR3 is 14 residues long. CDR1 is MNHEY and CDR2 is SVGEGT in the germline V gene. The V end was cut by 6 bases, the J end by 5 bases, with 14 bases between. The CDR3 loop reads CASSRRGDYQPQHF. The CDR3 region has the DNA TGTGCCAGCAGCCGCAGAGGGGATTATCAGCCCCAGCATTTT.

This clonotype was picked up a small number of times. The V gene is TRBV28, the J gene TRBJ2-7, with TRBD1 matching 9 bases. This CDR3 is 15 amino acids long. Trimming took 3 bases from V and 4 from J; bases not matched to a gene: 7. The germline gives CDR1 MDHEN, CDR2 SYDVKM. In DNA form, the CDR3 reads TGTGCCAGCAGTTTGAGTACAGGGGGCTTTTACGAGCAGTACTTC. Translation: CASSLSTGGFYEQYF.